These 11 T cell receptor beta chains came from one sample sequenced in a study of beta chain features in type 1 diabetes. Every isolated RNA sample was fully reverse transcribed, so sequencing captured expressed TCRB transcripts. Repertoires were generated with immunoSEQ multiplex PCR, while TCRdb's copy carries only in-frame clones and drops some. The data show around 280,000 clones, under 8.5% seen once. The sample taken for sequencing was central memory CD4+ T cells from blood. The receptors shown here come from a woman aged 18-35 years in good health.

This clone was recorded at least ten times. This rearrangement joins TRBV7-2 to TRBJ2-2; no clear D gene. CDR1 and CDR2 from the germline V gene are SGHTA and FQGNSA. The CDR3 spans 14 residues. Trimming shortened V by 5 bases and J by 1 base, and 8 bases separated the two germline ends. CDR3: CASSPVRNTGELFF. CDR3 coding DNA: TGTGCCAGCAGCCCCGTCAGGAACACCGGGGAGCTGTTTTTT.

The V and J genes are TRBV5-8 and TRBJ1-4; the D is unclear. CDR3 length: 12 residues. Germline-derived CDR1 and CDR2 are SGHTS and YDEGEE. V dropped 4 bases and J dropped 11 bases, with 12 bases sitting between them. DNA of the CDR3: TGTGCCAGCAGCCAAGATCTGAGGAAACTGTTTTTT. Translated, it gives CASSQDLRKLFF.

This sequence joins TRBV6-5 and TRBJ2-1; the D gene is possibly TRBD1 (6 bases). Trimming shortened V by 6 bases and J by 0 bases, and 9 bases separated the two germline ends. This CDR3 is built from 14 residues. Germline-derived CDR1 and CDR2 are MNHEY and SVGAGI. The CDR3 region is CASSGQSSYNEQFF. CDR3 sequence (DNA): TGTGCCAGCAGCGGACAGTCCTCCTACAATGAGCAGTTCTTC.

This clone was counted only a few times. The chain has TRBV29-1 and TRBJ1-2; D not resolved. CDR1 is SQVTM, CDR2 ANQGSEA, per germline. The V end was cut by 3 bases, the J end by 1 base, with 6 bases between. This CDR3 region has 12 residues. CDR3 DNA sequence: TGCAGCGTTGACTCCAGTAACTATGGCTACACCTTC. Its translation: CSVDSSNYGYTF.

This clone was observed a few times. The CDR3 DNA reads as TGTGCCAGCAGTTCCCCCAATAGGGATGAGCAGTTCTTC. It yields the protein CASSSPNRDEQFF. V usage is TRBV6-5 and J usage is TRBJ2-1; no clear D. Looked up from germline, CDR1 is MNHEY and CDR2 is SVGAGI. The CDR3 spans 13 residues. Trimming left V 4 bases short and J 8 bases short, with 12 bases between.

CDR3 sequence: CASSKRTGPYNSPLHF. CDR3 sequence (DNA): TGTGCCAGCAGCAAACGGACAGGACCCTATAATTCACCCCTCCACTTT. The chain recombines TRBV11-2 with TRBJ1-6; the match to TRBD1 covers 7 bases. The CDR3 is 16 amino acids. V lost 5 bases to trimming and J lost 2 bases; unmatched junction nucleotides: 6. Germline V gene data show CDR1 as SGHAT and CDR2 as FQNNGV. Full variable domain (rest looked up from reference TRBV11-2 and TRBJ1-6): EAGVAQSPRYKIIEKRQSVAFWCNPISGHATLYWYQQILGQGPKLLIQFQNNGVVDDSQLPKDRFSAERLKGVDSTLKIQPAKLEDSAVYLCASSKRTGPYNSPLHFGNGTRLTVT.

The chain is built from TRBV29-1 and TRBJ2-7, with 8 bases that match TRBD2. The CDR3 loop spans 13 amino acids. Germline trimming cut 4 bases from V and 3 bases from J; bases unmatched to any gene: 5. Germline CDR1 SQVTM, CDR2 ANQGSEA. CDR3 DNA: TGCAGCGTTGCGCCTAGCGGGTACTACGAGCAGTACTTC. Translated: CSVAPSGYYEQYF.

This clone was seen a handful of times. Other DNA sequences in the sample encode the same CDR3. The gene calls are TRBV7-3 and TRBJ1-1, with D unclear. CDR3 length: 13 amino acids. Germline assignment: CDR1 SGHTA and CDR2 FQGTGA. The V gene lost 3 bases and the J gene lost 0 bases, with 5 bases spanning the gap. For the CDR3, the DNA is TGTGCCAGCAGCTTCCGAATGAACACTGAAGCTTTCTTT. It specifies CASSFRMNTEAFF.

This chain links TRBV30 with TRBJ2-1; 10 positions match TRBD2. Germline loops: CDR1 GTSNPN, CDR2 SVGIG (reference sequence). V lost 2 bases to trimming and J lost 9 bases; unmatched junction nucleotides: 7. The CDR3 sequence is 14 residues long. The CDR3 DNA is TGTGCCTGGAGTATTACTAGCGGGATCGGTGAGCAGTTCTTC. Its translation: CAWSITSGIGEQFF. Based on the CDR3 plus reference TRBV30 and TRBJ2-1, the full variable domain is SQTIHQWPATLVQPVGSPLSLECTVEGTSNPNLYWYRQAAGRGLQLLFYSVGIGQISSEVPQNLSASRPQDRQFILSSKKLLLSDSGFYLCAWSITSGIGEQFFGPGTRLTVL.

A few counts support this clone. The gene calls are TRBV6-6 and TRBJ1-1; D uncertain. CDR1 and CDR2 (germline): MNHNY, SVGAGI (reference sequence). This CDR3 has 15 amino acids. V lost 7 bases to trimming and J lost 0 bases, with 15 bases between them. DNA for the CDR3: TGTGCCAGCACCTCGTGGAGCGATATGAACACTGAAGCTTTCTTT. Its protein is CASTSWSDMNTEAFF.

This sequence joins TRBV6-5 and TRBJ1-1; D possibly corresponds to TRBD1 (5 bases). Per germline, CDR1 MNHEY and CDR2 SVGAGI. This CDR3 spans 15 amino acids. V was clipped by 8 bases and J by 1 base, with 17 bases between them. The CDR3 loop is CASGGFSAANTEAFF. For the CDR3, the DNA is TGTGCCAGCGGGGGGTTCAGCGCAGCGAACACTGAAGCTTTCTTT.